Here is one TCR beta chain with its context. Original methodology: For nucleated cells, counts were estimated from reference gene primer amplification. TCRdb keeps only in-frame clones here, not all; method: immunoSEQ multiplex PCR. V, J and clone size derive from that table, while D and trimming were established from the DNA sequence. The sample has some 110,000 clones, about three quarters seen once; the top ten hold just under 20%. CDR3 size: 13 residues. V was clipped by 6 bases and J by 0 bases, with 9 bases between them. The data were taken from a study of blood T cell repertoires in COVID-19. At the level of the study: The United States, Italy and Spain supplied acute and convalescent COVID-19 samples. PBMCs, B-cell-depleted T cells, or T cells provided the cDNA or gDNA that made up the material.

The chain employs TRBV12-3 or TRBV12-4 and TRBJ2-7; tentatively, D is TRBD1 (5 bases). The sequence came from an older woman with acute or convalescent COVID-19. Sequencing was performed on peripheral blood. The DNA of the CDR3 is TGTGCCAGCAGGGGGCAGGGCTCCTACGAGCAGTACTTC. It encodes CASRGQGSYEQYF.